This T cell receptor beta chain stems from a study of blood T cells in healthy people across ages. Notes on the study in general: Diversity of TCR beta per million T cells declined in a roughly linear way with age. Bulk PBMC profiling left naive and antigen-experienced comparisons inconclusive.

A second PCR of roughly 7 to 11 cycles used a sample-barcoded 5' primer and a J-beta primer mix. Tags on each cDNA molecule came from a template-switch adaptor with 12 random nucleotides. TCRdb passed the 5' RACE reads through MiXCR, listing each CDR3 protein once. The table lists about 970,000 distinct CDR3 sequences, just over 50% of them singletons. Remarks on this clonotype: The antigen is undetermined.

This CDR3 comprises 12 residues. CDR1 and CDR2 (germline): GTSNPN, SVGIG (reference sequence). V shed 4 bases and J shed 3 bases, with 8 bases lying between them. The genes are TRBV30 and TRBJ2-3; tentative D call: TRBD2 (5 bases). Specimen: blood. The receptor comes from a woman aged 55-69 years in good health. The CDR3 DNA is TGTGCCTGGACCCGGGGAACAGATACGCAGTATTTT. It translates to CAWTRGTDTQYF.